One sample yielded the 15 T cell receptor beta chains listed below, sequenced in a study of glioma-infiltrating T cells (dated by TCRdb to the mid-2010s). The listed sequencing device is Illumina MiSeq. TCR alpha and beta CDR3 regions were amplified with the iRepertoire nested amplicon-rescue multiplex PCR (arm-PCR) platform from RNA. TCRdb reprocessing: public reads trimmed at Q25 with fastp, clones called with MiXCR, in-frame beta chains kept. One record per CDR3 amino acid sequence lists the most common genes and DNA. The sample table records 150,000 to 200,000 distinct CDR3 sequences; around 30% of these occur just once. Over 20% of the sample goes to the ten largest clones. The sequenced sample consisted of glioma tissue, nonneoplastic brain tissue, or PBMCs (not recorded which). Receptors were obtained from a human donor with low-grade glioma or glioblastoma, undergoing nonglioma brain surgery, or in good health (not recorded which).

The table lists this clonotype with many counts. The gene calls are TRBV4-1 and TRBJ1-5, with unresolved D. CDR3 length: 13 amino acids. V was clipped by 3 bases and J by 4 bases, with 7 bases between them. The germline CDR1 and CDR2 sequences are MGHRA and YSYEKL. CDR3 residues: CASSQTRNQPQHF. The DNA of the CDR3 is TGCGCCAGCAGCCAGACGCGTAATCAGCCCCAGCATTTT.

As regards this clonotype: A much larger clone differs from this one at a single base, so this may be a read error. The rearrangement uses TRBV30 and TRBJ1-5; possibly TRBD1 for D (5 bases). Germline lookup yields CDR1 GTSNPN and CDR2 SVGIG (reference sequence). CDR3 length: 15 amino acids. The CDR3 nucleotides read TGTGCCTGGAGCGGGCAGGGACTAATCAATCAGTCCCAGCATTTT. Its protein product is CAWSGQGLINQSQHF.

Points on this clonotype: The CDR3 does not close with the conserved phenylalanine or tryptophan, likely indicating a read error. V is TRBV4-1 and J is TRBJ2-7; TRBD2 might be the D (6 bases). CDR3 size: 15 residues. Germline V lookup: CDR1 MGHRA, CDR2 YSYEKL. V gave up 3 bases and J gave up 6 bases, with 18 bases separating them. The CDR3 nucleotides read TGCGCCAGCAGCCAGGACCGTGGGGGGTCGGGCGAGCAGTACCTC. Its protein product is CASSQDRGGSGEQYL.

Turning to this clonotype: A read error may account for a junction end that differs from germline. This sequence joins TRBV7-9 and TRBJ1-2, with D possibly matching TRBD1 (5 bases). The CDR3 sequence is 13 residues long. Germline V lookup: CDR1 SEHNR, CDR2 FQNEAQ (reference sequence). In DNA, the CDR3 is TGCGCCAGCAGCCCGGTTCGGGGGGAGGACTACACCTTC. This sequence encodes CASSPVRGEDYTF. Full variable domain (missing parts from reference TRBV7-9 and TRBJ1-2): DTGVSQNPRHKITKRGQNVTFRCDPISEHNRLYWYRQTLGQGPEFLTYFQNEAQLEKSRLLSDRFSAERPKGSFSTLEIQRTEQGDSAMYLCASSPVRGEDYTFGSGTRLTVV.

This clonotype was seen at least ten times. The genes are TRBV15 and TRBJ2-1; a possible D gene is TRBD1 (5 bases). The CDR3 is 13 residues long. V was shortened by 0 bases and J by 12 bases, with 12 bases between the two germline ends. The germline gives CDR1 LNHNV, CDR2 YYDKDF (reference sequence). This CDR3 reads CATSRDLARGQFF. The CDR3, as DNA: TGTGCCACCAGCAGAGATTTGGCTAGGGGGCAGTTCTTC.

The chain has TRBV5-5 and TRBJ2-3; 8 nucleotides line up with TRBD2. J lost 4 bases, V lost 5 bases, and 9 bases had no gene match. The germline V gene has CDR1 SGHKS and CDR2 YYEKEE (reference sequence). This CDR3 contains 15 residues. The CDR3 region is CASSSTGTSADTQYF. In nucleotides, the CDR3 is TGTGCCAGCAGTTCCACCGGGACTAGTGCAGATACGCAGTATTTT.

In this sample, this clonotype turned up many times. The chain combines TRBV7-9 with TRBJ2-2; D gene ambiguous. This CDR3 has 13 amino acids. V lost 11 bases to trimming and J lost 2 bases, with 12 bases between them. Germline lookup yields CDR1 SEHNR and CDR2 FQNEAQ (reference sequence). CDR3 amino acids: CASYLGNTGELFF. CDR3 nucleotide sequence: TGTGCCTCCTATTTAGGCAACACCGGGGAGCTGTTTTTT.

This clonotype was seen ten or more times. The chain employs TRBV20-1 and TRBJ2-7; no clear D. The ends were cut back, 0 bases at V and 1 base at J, with 10 bases in the middle. This CDR3 is built from 14 residues. Germline loops: CDR1 DFQATT, CDR2 SNEGSKA (reference sequence). This CDR3 reads CSARDSFTSYEQYF. The CDR3 nucleotides read TGCAGTGCTAGAGACTCTTTCACGTCCTACGAGCAGTACTTC.

The sample holds many counts of this clonotype. V is TRBV24-1 and J is TRBJ2-7; 8 bases match TRBD2. The germline V gene encodes CDR1 KGHDR and CDR2 SFDVKD. The CDR3 extends over 15 amino acids. After removal of 3 bases from V and 4 bases from J, the junction contained 7 bases not matched to a gene. CDR3 sequence: CATSDPSREGYEQYF. In DNA form, the CDR3 reads TGTGCCACCAGTGATCCATCCCGGGAGGGATACGAGCAGTACTTC.

This rearrangement joins TRBV19 to TRBJ2-3; D is undetermined. Germline lookup yields CDR1 LNHDA and CDR2 SQIVND (reference sequence). CDR3 length: 15 residues. Trimming cost V 8 bases and J 0 bases, with 15 bases left between them. DNA of the CDR3: TGTGCCAGTGCCTCTACGGCGTACAGCACAGATACGCAGTATTTT. Protein product: CASASTAYSTDTQYF. Full variable domain (outside the CDR3, taken from reference TRBV19 and TRBJ2-3): DGGITQSPKYLFRKEGQNVTLSCEQNLNHDAMYWYRQDPGQGLRLIYYSQIVNDFQKGDIAEGYSVSREKKESFPLTVTSAQKNPTAFYLCASASTAYSTDTQYFGPGTRLTVL.

This clonotype was seen only a few times. The chain uses TRBV19 and TRBJ2-7; tentative D call: TRBD2 (6 bases). CDR1 is LNHDA, CDR2 SQIVND, per germline (reference sequence). Trimming pared 4 bases from V and 3 bases from J, leaving 19 bases between. The CDR3 is 16 residues long. CDR3 in amino acids: CASSTPPRTNSYEQYF. Here the CDR3 DNA reads TGTGCCAGTAGTACGCCACCCAGGACTAACAGCTACGAGCAGTACTTC.

The chain carries TRBV4-2 and TRBJ2-1, with 8 bases aligning to TRBD2. The V gene's germline CDR1 is LGHNA and CDR2 YNFKEQ. The CDR3 runs 19 residues. The junction had 17 bases not matched to a gene; V was cut back by 2 bases and J by 5 bases. CDR3 in DNA: TGTGCCAGCAGCCAACGAAAACCCGCCCTCGGAGCGGGAGACAATGAGCAGTTCTTC. It encodes CASSQRKPALGAGDNEQFF.

This clonotype was observed many times. The chain employs TRBV7-9 and TRBJ1-1; D is perhaps TRBD1 (5 bases). From germline, CDR1 is SEHNR and CDR2 FQNEAQ (reference sequence). Deletions cut 5 bases from V and 7 bases from J, with 17 bases between. CDR3 length: 14 residues. The CDR3 region has the DNA TGTGCCAGCAGCAGGACAAACGCTGATATTGAAGCTTTCTTT. Translation gives CASSRTNADIEAFF.

This clonotype was seen ten or more times. The CDR3 sequence: CASSLEQNQPQHF. CDR3 nucleotides: TGTGCCAGCAGCTTAGAACAGAATCAGCCCCAGCATTTT. V usage is TRBV11-2 and J usage is TRBJ1-5; D gene uncertain. This CDR3 comprises 13 residues. V gave up 0 bases and J gave up 4 bases, with 4 bases separating them. Germline V gene data show CDR1 as SGHAT and CDR2 as FQNNGV.

Points on this clonotype: A much larger clone is a single base away; this may be a read error. The chain employs TRBV7-9 and TRBJ2-3; 11 bases are shared with TRBD2. The CDR3 is 17 amino acids. Germline-derived CDR1 and CDR2 are SEHNR and FQNEAQ (reference sequence). The trim removed 5 bases at V and 5 bases at J, leaving 12 bases unmatched. The CDR3 here is CASSQFRLAGWIDTQYF. For the CDR3, the DNA is TGTGCCAGCAGCCAATTTAGACTAGCGGGATGGATAGATACGCAGTATTTT.